These 31 T cell receptor beta chains were all obtained from the same sample, sequenced in a study of T cell changes during pregnancy in multiple sclerosis. Assay used: immunoSEQ multiplex PCR; TCRdb lists only in-frame clones, some missing. The table lists 85,000 to 100,000 clones, roughly 92% of them singletons. This sample comprised peripheral blood, obtained in the first trimester of pregnancy. The receptors were sampled from a female donor with multiple sclerosis, enrolled in a pregnancy study.

This clone has just a few counts. J is TRBJ1-1 and V is TRBV27; D is uncertain. This CDR3 spans 14 amino acids. Per the germline V gene, CDR1 is MNHEY and CDR2 is SMNVEV (reference sequence). V shed 8 bases and J shed 1 base, with 14 bases lying between them. CDR3: CASHLTARNTEAFF. The DNA for the CDR3 is TGTGCCAGCCACTTAACAGCACGGAACACTGAAGCTTTCTTT.

This chain connects TRBV7-2 to TRBJ2-3, with 7 positions matching TRBD2. J lost 6 bases, V lost 1 base, and 4 bases had no gene match. The CDR3 loop spans 14 amino acids. The germline CDR1 and CDR2 sequences are SGHTA and FQGNSA. CDR3 region: CASSLVSSGDTQYF. As DNA, the CDR3 is TGTGCCAGCAGCTTAGTCTCTAGCGGTGATACGCAGTATTTT.

The sample holds a few counts of this clone. The rearrangement joins TRBV18 to TRBJ2-2, with D perhaps TRBD2 (5 bases). The length of the CDR3 is 15 residues. Germline assignment: CDR1 KGHSH and CDR2 LQKENI. Between the trimmed V and J ends, which lost 3 bases and 8 bases, there was a span of 16 bases. Here the CDR3 reads CASSPLADGGGELFF. The CDR3 DNA reads TGTGCCAGCTCACCTCTGGCAGATGGAGGTGGGGAGCTGTTTTTT.

The gene calls are TRBV5-5 and TRBJ1-5, with unresolved D. V was clipped by 3 bases and J by 5 bases, with 9 bases between them. This CDR3 spans 13 amino acids. CDR1 and CDR2 (germline): SGHKS, YYEKEE (reference sequence). CDR3 sequence reads: CASSSRADQPQHF. Here the CDR3 DNA reads TGTGCCAGCAGCTCGCGCGCCGATCAGCCCCAGCATTTT. Full variable domain (rest looked up from reference TRBV5-5 and TRBJ1-5): DAGVTQSPTHLIKTRGQQVTLRCSPISGHKSVSWYQQVLGQGPQFIFQYYEKEERGRGNFPDRFSARQFPNYSSELNVNALLLGDSALYLCASSSRADQPQHFGDGTRLSIL.

This chain connects TRBV18 to TRBJ2-7; D is perhaps TRBD1 (6 bases). Trimming took 6 bases from V and 1 from J, leaving 13 bases between them. The CDR3 runs 14 residues. CDR1 KGHSH and CDR2 LQKENI come from the germline V gene. In nucleotides, the CDR3 is TGTGCCAGCTCCCCGTCCAGGGGTTCCTACGAGCAGTACTTC. This codes for CASSPSRGSYEQYF. Looking up the rest from reference TRBV18 and TRBJ2-7 gives the full variable domain: NAGVMQNPRHLVRRRGQEARLRCSPMKGHSHVYWYRQLPEEGLKFMVYLQKENIIDESGMPKERFSAEFPKEGPSILRIQQVVRGDSAAYFCASSPSRGSYEQYFGPGTRLTVT.

The V gene is TRBV4-1, the J gene TRBJ2-3; 13 bases map to TRBD2. The CDR3 has 18 residues. Germline CDR1 reads MGHRA; CDR2 reads YSYEKL. V shed 3 bases and J 3 bases; nucleotides not matched to a gene: 9. The CDR3 nucleotides are TGCGCCAGCAGCCATCAAGGGACTAGCGGGATAAAGACAGATACGCAGTATTTT. It translates to CASSHQGTSGIKTDTQYF.

The chain combines TRBV7-8 with TRBJ2-2, with a weak D call TRBD2 (5 bases). The CDR3 is 12 residues long. Trimming pared 3 bases from V and 6 bases from J, leaving 5 bases between. Germline values: CDR1 SGHVS, CDR2 FQNEAQ. CDR3 sequence (DNA): TGTGCCAGCAGCTTTAGCGCCGGGGAGCTGTTTTTT. Translated: CASSFSAGELFF.

The genes are TRBV21-1 and TRBJ2-1; no DNA check was done on the table's D call, TRBD2. TRBV21-1 is a recognized pseudogene. The CDR3 spans 17 residues. The CDR3 loop reads CASNRPVSGRGVNEQFF. The CDR3 bases are TGTGCCAGCAATCGCCCCGTAAGCGGGAGGGGTGTCAATGAGCAGTTCTTC.

The rearrangement uses TRBV18 and TRBJ1-1, with D unclear. The V end lost 3 bases, the J end lost 0 bases, and 8 bases lay between the germline ends. This CDR3 is built from 14 residues. From germline, CDR1 is KGHSH and CDR2 LQKENI. CDR3 region: CASSPGALNTEAFF. CDR3 bases: TGTGCCAGCTCACCGGGAGCCTTGAACACTGAAGCTTTCTTT.

This chain connects TRBV29-1 to TRBJ2-1; D is unresolved. The V gene's germline CDR1 is SQVTM and CDR2 ANQGSEA. Trimming took 4 bases from V and 6 from J, leaving 13 bases between them. This CDR3 is 13 amino acids long. The CDR3 DNA reads as TGCAGCGTTGCCCTATTCTATGGCAATGAGCAGTTCTTC. Translated, it gives CSVALFYGNEQFF.

CDR3 sequence: CASSPSLAGGTDTQYF. CDR3 DNA sequence: TGTGCCAGTAGTCCTTCACTAGCGGGAGGCACAGATACGCAGTATTTT. The chain joins TRBV19 to TRBJ2-3; 11 bases are a match to TRBD2. The CDR3 totals 16 residues. Looked up from germline, CDR1 is LNHDA and CDR2 is SQIVND (reference sequence). V trimming: 5 bases; J trimming: 1 base; junction bases outside the gene matches: 5.

The V and J genes are TRBV28 and TRBJ2-2, with TRBD2 matching over 10 bases. The length of the CDR3 is 16 residues. Germline CDR1 is MDHEN and CDR2 is SYDVKM. The J segment lost 2 bases and the V segment lost 5 bases, leaving 5 bases of the junction unmatched. DNA of the CDR3: TGTGCCAGCAGTACCGGGACTAGCGTAAACACCGGGGAGCTGTTTTTT. Translation gives CASSTGTSVNTGELFF.

This sequence joins TRBV5-1 and TRBJ2-1; D perhaps matches TRBD2 (5 bases). CDR3 length equals 17 residues. V lost 0 bases, J lost 0 bases, and 13 bases lay in between. Germline-derived CDR1 and CDR2 are SGHRS and YFSETQ. The CDR3 DNA reads as TGCGCCAGCAGCTTGGATGGACTCCCCCGCTCCTACAATGAGCAGTTCTTC. Translated: CASSLDGLPRSYNEQFF.

This sequence joins TRBV28 and TRBJ1-5; 11 nucleotides line up with TRBD1. J gave up 0 bases and V 5 bases, and 9 bases lay outside the gene matches. Germline lookup yields CDR1 MDHEN and CDR2 SYDVKM. The CDR3 is 18 amino acids. DNA for the CDR3: TGTGCCAGCAGTCGGGGGACAGGGGGGGGTCATAGCAATCAGCCCCAGCATTTT. Translating gives CASSRGTGGGHSNQPQHF.

The chain combines TRBV6-1 with TRBJ1-1, with D unresolved. V was trimmed by 7 bases and J by 5 bases, leaving 11 bases between them. This CDR3 has 12 residues. Germline V gene data show CDR1 as MNHNS and CDR2 as SASEGT. The CDR3 is CASIYSQTEAFF. For the CDR3, the DNA is TGTGCCAGCATTTACAGTCAGACTGAAGCTTTCTTT.

The J gene is TRBJ1-1, the V gene TRBV27, with no clear D. Trimming pared 5 bases from V and 8 bases from J, leaving 12 bases between. The CDR3 contains 12 residues. Germline V gives CDR1 MNHEY, CDR2 SMNVEV (reference sequence). For the CDR3, the DNA is TGTGCCAGCAGTGAGCGGTTCGGGGAAGCTTTCTTT. Translation gives CASSERFGEAFF.

V is TRBV11-3 and J is TRBJ2-7; TRBD1 aligns across 10 bases. Per the germline V gene, CDR1 is SGHNT and CDR2 is YENEEA. V shed 5 bases and J 7 bases; nucleotides not matched to a gene: 8. The CDR3 is 14 residues long. The chain's CDR3 is CASSPGTGEGEQYF. The CDR3 DNA sequence: TGTGCCAGCAGCCCCGGGACAGGGGAAGGGGAGCAGTACTTC.

The V gene is TRBV28, the J gene TRBJ2-5, with a weak D call TRBD2 (5 bases). The length of the CDR3 is 14 residues. Per germline, CDR1 MDHEN and CDR2 SYDVKM. V was cut by 10 bases and J by 9 bases, with 24 bases left in between. The CDR3, as DNA: TGTGCCACCTCCTTCCGGAGGCCGGTTTGGGCCCAGTACTTC. Translating it yields CATSFRRPVWAQYF.

This clone has a single count. The CDR3 loop reads CASSLPSGTGELFF. For the CDR3, the DNA is TGCGCCAGCAGCCTTCCAAGCGGCACCGGGGAGCTGTTTTTT. The genes are TRBV4-1 and TRBJ2-2, with D perhaps matching TRBD2 (5 bases). The CDR3 totals 14 residues. Trimming took off 4 bases at V and 4 bases at J, with 10 bases between the two ends. Germline V gives CDR1 MGHRA, CDR2 YSYEKL.

The table lists this clone with a count of one. The chain joins TRBV28 to TRBJ2-2; TRBD1 matches 9 bases. This CDR3 spans 16 amino acids. Germline assignment: CDR1 MDHEN and CDR2 SYDVKM. V trimming: 4 bases; J trimming: 6 bases; junction bases outside the gene matches: 9. CDR3 residues: CASSWGGTGYAGELFF. CDR3 DNA sequence: TGTGCCAGCAGTTGGGGCGGGACAGGGTACGCCGGGGAGCTGTTTTTT.

V is TRBV13 and J is TRBJ1-3; TRBD1 aligns across 9 bases. Germline assignment: CDR1 PRHDT and CDR2 FYEKMQ (reference sequence). V was clipped by 5 bases and J by 2 bases; unmatched bases: 4. The CDR3 covers 15 residues. CDR3 bases: TGTGCCAGCAGCAATTACAGGGGGCCTGGAAACACCATATATTTT. It translates to CASSNYRGPGNTIYF.

The chain carries TRBV6-4 and TRBJ2-6; D may be TRBD1 (6 bases). Per the germline V gene, CDR1 is MRHNA and CDR2 is SNTAGT. The V end was cut by 4 bases, the J end by 0 bases, with 7 bases between. CDR3 length equals 15 residues. CDR3 bases: TGTGCCAGCAGTGCGGACAGCTCTGGGGCCAACGTCCTGACTTTC. Translated: CASSADSSGANVLTF.

V usage is TRBV30 and J usage is TRBJ2-1; no reliable D call. Deletions cut 4 bases from V and 9 bases from J, with 7 bases between. CDR3 length: 10 residues. Germline loops: CDR1 GTSNPN, CDR2 SVGIG (reference sequence). The CDR3 nucleotides read TGTGCCTGGAATACGGGTGAGCAGTTCTTC. This gives the protein CAWNTGEQFF. The variable domain in full, with the rest retrieved from reference TRBV30 and TRBJ2-1, is SQTIHQWPATLVQPVGSPLSLECTVEGTSNPNLYWYRQAAGRGLQLLFYSVGIGQISSEVPQNLSASRPQDRQFILSSKKLLLSDSGFYLCAWNTGEQFFGPGTRLTVL.

The chain joins TRBV19 to TRBJ2-1, with D possibly being TRBD2 (5 bases). Between the trimmed V and J ends, which lost 8 bases and 0 bases, there was a span of 11 bases. Germline CDR1 and CDR2: LNHDA and SQIVND (reference sequence). The length of the CDR3 is 14 residues. The CDR3 spells CASVGRGSYNEQFF. CDR3 bases: TGTGCCAGTGTCGGACGGGGCTCCTACAATGAGCAGTTCTTC.

This clone was found a few times. V usage is TRBV5-1 and J usage is TRBJ1-2; 10 bases align to TRBD1. Germline V lookup: CDR1 SGHRS, CDR2 YFSETQ. The CDR3 length is 18 residues. With 0 bases clipped from V and 1 base from J, the junction kept 9 bases outside the gene matches. The DNA of the CDR3 is TGCGCCAGCAGCTTGGTTGGGACAGGGGCCTTAATTAACTATGGCTACACCTTC. Translating it yields CASSLVGTGALINYGYTF.

V gene TRBV5-6 combines with J gene TRBJ2-7; tentative D call: TRBD2 (6 bases). Trimming left V 4 bases short and J 3 bases short, with 11 bases between. This CDR3 is built from 13 residues. CDR1 is SGHDT, CDR2 YYEEEE, per germline. The CDR3 DNA reads as TGTGCCAGCAGCACCGGCGGGATCTACGAGCAGTACTTC. Encoded protein: CASSTGGIYEQYF.

This chain connects TRBV2 to TRBJ2-1; TRBD2 aligns across 11 bases. Germline assignment: CDR1 SNHLY and CDR2 FYNNEI. V lost 3 bases to trimming and J lost 8 bases; unmatched junction nucleotides: 18. CDR3 length: 19 amino acids. This CDR3 reads CASSEVAGGPTRGGDEQFF. The DNA for the CDR3 is TGTGCCAGCAGTGAGGTAGCGGGAGGGCCGACCCGCGGGGGCGATGAGCAGTTCTTC.

The chain recombines TRBV19 with TRBJ2-1; no clear D. V lost 4 bases to trimming and J lost 7 bases, with 17 bases between them. Germline V CDR1 and CDR2: LNHDA, SQIVND (reference sequence). CDR3 length: 15 residues. CDR3: CASSTHPFSENEQFF. CDR3 nucleotides: TGTGCCAGTAGTACCCACCCCTTCTCCGAGAATGAGCAGTTCTTC.

CDR3 region: CASSHQGDLTPQYF. The CDR3, as DNA: TGTGCCAGCAGTCACCAGGGCGACTTGACCCCACAGTACTTC. The J gene is TRBJ2-7, the V gene TRBV27; D is possibly TRBD1 (5 bases). This CDR3 has 14 residues. The germline V gene has CDR1 MNHEY and CDR2 SMNVEV (reference sequence). Trimming removed 5 bases from V and 10 bases from J, with 21 bases in between.

The V gene is TRBV7-9, the J gene TRBJ2-1; 7 bases map to TRBD2. CDR3 length: 16 residues. Germline values: CDR1 SEHNR, CDR2 FQNEAQ (reference sequence). The J segment lost 9 bases and the V segment lost 4 bases, leaving 15 bases of the junction unmatched. The CDR3 DNA follows: TGTGCCAGCAGCTCGGGGAGACTAGCTCTTTTTGTTGAGCAGTTCTTC. This gives the protein CASSSGRLALFVEQFF.

This clone was detected only once. This chain links TRBV28 with TRBJ2-1, with 7 bases identical to TRBD1. CDR3 length: 12 amino acids. V dropped 5 bases and J dropped 14; count of bases not matched to a gene: 9. CDR1 and CDR2 from the germline V gene are MDHEN and SYDVKM. CDR3 loop: CASSRPGQSKFF. The CDR3 DNA reads as TGTGCCAGCAGTAGGCCGGGACAGAGCAAGTTCTTC.